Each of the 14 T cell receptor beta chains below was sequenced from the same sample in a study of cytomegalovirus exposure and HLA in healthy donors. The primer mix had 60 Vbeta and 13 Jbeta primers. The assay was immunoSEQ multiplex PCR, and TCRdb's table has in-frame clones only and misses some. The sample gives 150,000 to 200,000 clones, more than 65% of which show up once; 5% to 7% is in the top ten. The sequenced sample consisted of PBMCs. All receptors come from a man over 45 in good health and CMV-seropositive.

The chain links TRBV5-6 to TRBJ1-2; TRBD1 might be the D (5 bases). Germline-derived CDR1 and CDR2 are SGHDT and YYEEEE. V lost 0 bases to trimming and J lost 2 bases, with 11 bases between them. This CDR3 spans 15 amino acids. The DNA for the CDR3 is TGTGCCAGCAGCTTGGTTGCGACAGAAAACTATGGCTACACCTTC. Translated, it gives CASSLVATENYGYTF. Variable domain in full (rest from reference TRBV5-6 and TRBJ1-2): DAGVTQSPTHLIKTRGQQVTLRCSPKSGHDTVSWYQQALGQGPQFIFQYYEEEERQRGNFPDRFSGHQFPNYSSELNVNALLLGDSALYLCASSLVATENYGYTFGSGTRLTVV.

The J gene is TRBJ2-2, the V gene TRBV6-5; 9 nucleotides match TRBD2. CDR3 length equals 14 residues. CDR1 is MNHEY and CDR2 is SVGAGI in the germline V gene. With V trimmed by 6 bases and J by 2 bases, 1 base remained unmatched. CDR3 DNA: TGTGCCAGCAGGACTAGCGGAAACACCGGGGAGCTGTTTTTT. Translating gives CASRTSGNTGELFF.

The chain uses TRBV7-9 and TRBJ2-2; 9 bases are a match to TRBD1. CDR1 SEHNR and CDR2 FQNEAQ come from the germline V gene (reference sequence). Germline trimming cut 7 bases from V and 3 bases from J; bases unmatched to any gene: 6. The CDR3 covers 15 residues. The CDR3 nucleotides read TGTGCCAGCAAGGAAGGGGACAGGGACACCGGGGAGCTGTTTTTT. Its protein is CASKEGDRDTGELFF.

CDR3 coding DNA: TGCGCCAGCAGCGCGAGGACTAGCGGTTACAATGAGCAGTTCTTC. Protein sequence: CASSARTSGYNEQFF. V gene TRBV5-1 combines with J gene TRBJ2-1, with 10 bases lining up with TRBD2. Germline V gene lookup returns CDR1 SGHRS and CDR2 YFSETQ. The V gene end was trimmed by 4 bases and the J gene end by 4 bases; junction bases not matched to a gene: 5. This CDR3 region has 15 residues.

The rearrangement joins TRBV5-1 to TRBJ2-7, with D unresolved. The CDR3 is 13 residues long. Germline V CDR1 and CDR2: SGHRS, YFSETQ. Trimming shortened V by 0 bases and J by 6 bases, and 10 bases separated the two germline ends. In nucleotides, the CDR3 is TGCGCCAGCAGCTTGGGAAGTTCCAGCGAGCAGTACGTC. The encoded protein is CASSLGSSSEQYV.

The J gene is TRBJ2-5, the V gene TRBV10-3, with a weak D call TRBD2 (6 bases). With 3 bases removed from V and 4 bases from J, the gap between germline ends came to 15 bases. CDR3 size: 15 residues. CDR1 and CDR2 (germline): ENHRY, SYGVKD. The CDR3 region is CAISDGGGVRETQYF. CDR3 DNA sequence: TGTGCCATCAGTGATGGGGGAGGAGTGCGAGAGACCCAGTACTTC.

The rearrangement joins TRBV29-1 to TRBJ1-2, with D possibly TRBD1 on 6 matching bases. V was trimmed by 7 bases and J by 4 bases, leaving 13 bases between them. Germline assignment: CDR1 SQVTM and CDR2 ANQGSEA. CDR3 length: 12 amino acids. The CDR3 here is CSATDSLYGYTF. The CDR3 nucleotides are TGCAGCGCTACGGACAGCCTCTATGGCTACACCTTC.

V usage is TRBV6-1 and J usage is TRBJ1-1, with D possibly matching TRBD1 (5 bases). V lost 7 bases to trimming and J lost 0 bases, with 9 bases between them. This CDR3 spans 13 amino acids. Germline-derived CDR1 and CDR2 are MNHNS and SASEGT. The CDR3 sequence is CASMRDLNTEAFF. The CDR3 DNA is TGTGCCAGCATGAGGGACTTGAACACTGAAGCTTTCTTT.

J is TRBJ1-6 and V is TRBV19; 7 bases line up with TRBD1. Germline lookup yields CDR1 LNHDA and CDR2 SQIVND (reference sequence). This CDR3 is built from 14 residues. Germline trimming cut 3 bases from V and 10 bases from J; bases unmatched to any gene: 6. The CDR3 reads CASSITGEKSPLHF. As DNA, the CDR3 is TGTGCCAGTAGTATCACAGGGGAAAAGTCACCCCTCCACTTT.

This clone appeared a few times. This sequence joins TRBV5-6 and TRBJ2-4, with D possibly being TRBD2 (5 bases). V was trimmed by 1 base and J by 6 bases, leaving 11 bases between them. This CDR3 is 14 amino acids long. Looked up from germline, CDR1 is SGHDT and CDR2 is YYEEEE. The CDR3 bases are TGTGCCAGCAGCTTGACTCTTGAGGGAAACATTCAGTACTTC. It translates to CASSLTLEGNIQYF.

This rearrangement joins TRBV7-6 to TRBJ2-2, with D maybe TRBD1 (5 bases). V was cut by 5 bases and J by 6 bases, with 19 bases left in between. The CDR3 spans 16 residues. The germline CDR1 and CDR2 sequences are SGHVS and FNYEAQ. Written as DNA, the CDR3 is TGTGCCAGCAGCACTGGGGCAGGGTCGGGCCCCGGGGAGCTGTTTTTT. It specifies CASSTGAGSGPGELFF.

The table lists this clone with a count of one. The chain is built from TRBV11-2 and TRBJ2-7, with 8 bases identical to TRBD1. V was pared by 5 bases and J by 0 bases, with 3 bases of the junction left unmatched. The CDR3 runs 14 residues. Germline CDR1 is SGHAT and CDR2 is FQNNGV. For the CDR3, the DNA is TGTGCCAGCAGCGACGGACAGGGCTCCTACGAGCAGTACTTC. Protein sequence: CASSDGQGSYEQYF. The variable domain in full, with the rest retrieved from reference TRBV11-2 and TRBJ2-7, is EAGVAQSPRYKIIEKRQSVAFWCNPISGHATLYWYQQILGQGPKLLIQFQNNGVVDDSQLPKDRFSAERLKGVDSTLKIQPAKLEDSAVYLCASSDGQGSYEQYFGPGTRLTVT.

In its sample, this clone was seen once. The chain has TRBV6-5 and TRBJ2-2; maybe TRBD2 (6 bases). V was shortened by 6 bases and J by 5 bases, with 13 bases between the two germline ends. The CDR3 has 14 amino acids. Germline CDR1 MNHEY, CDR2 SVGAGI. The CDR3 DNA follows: TGTGCCAGCAGCTCGGGAGACAGAACCGGGGAGCTGTTTTTT. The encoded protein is CASSSGDRTGELFF.

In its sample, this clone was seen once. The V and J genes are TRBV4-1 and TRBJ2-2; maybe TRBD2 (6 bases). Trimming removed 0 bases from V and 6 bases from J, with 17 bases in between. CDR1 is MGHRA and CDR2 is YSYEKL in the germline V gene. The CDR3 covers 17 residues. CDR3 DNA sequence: TGCGCCAGCAGCCAAGATAGGGCTAGCGTTTCGGCCGGGGAGCTGTTTTTT. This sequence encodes CASSQDRASVSAGELFF.